Listed below are T cell receptor beta chains from one sample, sequenced in a study of cytomegalovirus exposure and HLA in healthy donors. Method: immunoSEQ multiplex PCR; TCRdb's copy keeps in-frame clones and lacks some. Of roughly 140,000 clones detected, roughly 80% appear once; the ten largest clones hold roughly 6.7%. The material sequenced was PBMCs. The origin of the receptors is a woman aged 40 to 55 in good health and CMV-seropositive. Each CDR3 is given with its conserved first and last residue.

J gene: TRBJ2-7
V gene: TRBV6-5
CDR3 protein: CASSPTGQFLEQYF

J gene: TRBJ2-1
V gene: TRBV18
CDR3 protein: CASSPPGSSYNEQFF

J gene: TRBJ2-3
V gene: TRBV28
CDR3 protein: CASRLMGAADTQYF

J gene: TRBJ1-2
V gene: TRBV29-1
CDR3 protein: CSVLPTTGSGYTF

J gene: TRBJ2-3
V gene: TRBV7-9
CDR3 protein: CASSLIRGGPTDTQYF

J gene: TRBJ2-7
V gene: TRBV6-5
CDR3 protein: CASSYWVDRFSYEQYF

J gene: TRBJ1-5
V gene: TRBV6-5
CDR3 protein: CASRQGDNQPQHF

J gene: TRBJ1-1
V gene: TRBV28
CDR3 protein: CASSFRGQTEAFF

J gene: TRBJ1-2
V gene: TRBV7-9
CDR3 protein: CASSYGDGYTF

J gene: TRBJ1-6
V gene: TRBV19
CDR3 protein: CASSPGQVNSPLHF